This TCR beta chain was profiled in a study of T cells in Graves' hyperthyroidism and ophthalmopathy. Study-wide findings and caveats: Before onset, ophthalmopathy was predicted by the model a median roughly six months earlier. Blood also showed most of the thyroid clonotypes that were expanded above 0.001.

Patients with uncontrolled infections, other autoimmune diseases, pregnancy or lactation were excluded. PBMCs came from over 8.5 ml fresh peripheral blood. Regions amplified from RNA transcripts were the TCR beta CDR3 regions. TCR CDR3 regions were first amplified by RT-PCR with HTBI primers. Via MiXCR, TCRdb re-called the multiplex PCR reads, giving one row per CDR3 protein. Among around 56,000 distinct CDR3 sequences listed, approximately 57% were seen once. Ten or more counts support this clonotype. Its matching antigen is unknown. The length of the CDR3 is 14 residues. V lost 6 bases, J lost 4 bases, and 17 bases lay in between. Germline V gives CDR1 DFQATT, CDR2 SNEGSKA (reference sequence).

The source is a woman aged 60 to 75 with Graves' ophthalmopathy. The gene calls are TRBV20-1 and TRBJ2-3, with a weak D call TRBD2 (6 bases). Sequenced material: blood. CDR3 region: CSAGRGGSPDTQYF. The DNA for the CDR3 is TGCAGTGCGGGTCGTGGGGGGAGCCCAGATACGCAGTATTTT.